This T cell receptor beta chain was retrieved from a study of blood T cell repertoires in COVID-19 (dated by TCRdb to about 2020). A note on the overall study: Samples from collaborators originated in the United States, Italy and Spain and spanned both the acute and convalescent phases of COVID-19. Where available, HLA class I and class II types were taken from metadata supplied by the sample provider and were not determined by assay-based typing. Sample metadata almost always included a de-identified subject ID, COVID-19 status, age in years and sex. The repertoires were released in a freely available public database intended as a resource for research on the immune response to SARS-CoV-2. The material from the prospective study consisted of cDNA or gDNA derived from T cells, B-cell-depleted T cells, or PBMCs. Samples came from the ongoing ImmuneRACE study (first 160 participants) plus 1,254 subjects from 6 global collaborators. Deeply sampled blood TCRbeta repertoires from subjects exposed to, actively infected with, or recovered from COVID-19 were included in the dataset. Here is what the overall study found, with its caveats: The quantity of clinical and demographic metadata differed by source and by participant and was supplied without curation.

Regarding this clone: The antigen it binds to is not known. Base qualities were left out, and no much larger clone turns up one base away.

TCRbeta CDR3 regions were amplified from genomic DNA using the immunoSEQ Assay, a bias-controlled multiplex PCR. Regarding the original processing steps: Nucleated cell counts per sample were estimated from amplification of reference gene primers within the assay. To quantify the absolute abundance of each unique TCRbeta CDR3 rearrangement, sequence reads were collapsed and filtered. For each sample, productive Simpson clonality was calculated as the square root of Simpson's diversity index over productive rearrangements. TCRdb took over this immuneACCESS table, retaining in-frame rearrangements with V and J assigned. Such tables are incomplete; in checked studies, under half of the missing clones stem from an unresolved V gene, and the remainder is unexplained. The DNA was the basis for D and trimming; V, J and clone size are from that table. In all, the sample holds some 150,000 clones, and 84% of those were seen once. The ten largest account for 12% to 15% of the sample.

The CDR3 sequence holds 15 residues, the cysteine and phenylalanine included. The retained sequence is limited to the CDR3, 45 bases, with the frame set at the first base. V loses 4 bases at its end and J loses 5 bases; junction bases beyond the gene matches: 7. From a lookup of the germline V gene, CDR1 and CDR2 are SGHRS and YFSETQ. Participants in the prospective study were enrolled through a virtual design, were aged roughly 18 to 100 years, and lived in under 25 United States geographic areas. Cohort assignment in the prospective study relied on participant-reported clinical history from a screening survey and a study questionnaire. Recovered participants in ImmuneRACE Cohort 3 were defined by two consecutive negative NP/OP PCR tests, clearance by a healthcare professional, or resolution of symptoms. Each participant in the prospective study had whole blood, serum and a nasopharyngeal or oropharyngeal swab collected by mobile phlebotomists. Over a 2-month period, participants in the prospective study had the option of providing additional blood draws and questionnaires. Prospective study blood samples were shipped either frozen or at room temperature before DNA extraction.

The chain links TRBV5-1 with TRBJ2-5, and 11 junctional nucleotides match TRBD1. Sequenced: PBMCs or T cells enriched from blood (not recorded which). The TCR sequence derives from a man over 45 who had recovered from COVID-19. The DNA sequence is TGCGCCAGCAGCATCGGACAGGGGGCGGGCGAGACCCAGTACTTC. This gives the protein CASSIGQGAGETQYF.